Below are 26 T cell receptor beta chains sequenced from a single sample in a study of regulatory T cells in long-lasting Graves disease. TCR beta libraries were built with iRepertoire HTBI primers and Arm-PCR of CDR3 regions. Via MiXCR, TCRdb re-called the multiplex PCR reads, giving one row per CDR3 protein. Among about 610,000 distinct CDR3 sequences listed, about 16% were seen once. The time point here: newly diagnosed GD, antithyroid drugs for less than 3 months. PBMC-derived RNA was used for the TCR library. The same sample was also studied in work on T cells in Graves' hyperthyroidism and ophthalmopathy.

The sequences come from peripheral blood mononuclear cells (PBMCs), collected at new diagnosis, from a patient treated with antithyroid drugs. These receptor sequences come from a man aged 18 to 29 with Graves disease.

This clonotype was observed at least ten times. This chain connects TRBV3-1 to TRBJ2-7; D may match TRBD1 or TRBD2 (6 bases each). V shed 2 bases and J shed 7 bases, with 12 bases lying between them. Germline V gene sequence: CDR1 LGHDT, CDR2 YNNKEL (reference sequence). This CDR3 region has 13 residues. Written as DNA, the CDR3 is TGTGCCAGCAGCCAATACAAAGGGGGGGAGCAGTACTTC. Translating gives CASSQYKGGEQYF.

In this sample, this clonotype turned up many times. This rearrangement joins TRBV20-1 to TRBJ2-7; 10 bases fit TRBD2. The J segment lost 0 bases and the V segment lost 4 bases, leaving 12 bases of the junction unmatched. The CDR3 has 17 residues. CDR1 and CDR2 (germline): DFQATT, SNEGSKA (reference sequence). CDR3 region: CSATAVYSGRTSYEQYF. In DNA form, the CDR3 reads TGCAGTGCTACCGCGGTGTATAGCGGGAGGACCTCCTACGAGCAGTACTTC.

In its sample, this clonotype was seen a few times. The V and J genes are TRBV12-3 or TRBV12-4 and TRBJ2-7, with D possibly matching TRBD2 (6 bases). There are 14 residues in the CDR3. The V gene lost 3 bases and the J gene lost 6 bases, with 15 bases spanning the gap. CDR3 DNA: TGTGCCAGCAGTTTTCCCGGGAGTGCGGGCGAGCAGTACTTC. It codes for CASSFPGSAGEQYF.

This clonotype was counted at least ten times. The chain joins TRBV27 to TRBJ2-1; 7 bases map to TRBD1. In germline, CDR1 is MNHEY, CDR2 SMNVEV (reference sequence). The CDR3 has 14 amino acids. J gave up 7 bases and V 2 bases, and 5 bases lay outside the gene matches. Written as DNA, the CDR3 is TGTGCCAGCAGTTTAACGACAGGGTGGAATGAGCAGTTCTTC. Encoded protein: CASSLTTGWNEQFF.

The V and J genes are TRBV6-2 or TRBV6-3 and TRBJ1-5; D is uncertain. V gave up 6 bases and J gave up 2 bases, with 8 bases separating them. The CDR3 extends over 13 amino acids. Germline V lookup: CDR1 MNHEY, CDR2 SVGEGT. CDR3 bases: TGTGCCAGCAGGGACCGCCGCAATCAGCCCCAGCATTTT. It codes for CASRDRRNQPQHF.

The chain recombines TRBV15 with TRBJ2-7; a possible D gene is TRBD2 (6 bases). Germline V CDR1 and CDR2: LNHNV, YYDKDF (reference sequence). The V end was cut by 3 bases, the J end by 7 bases, with 16 bases between. CDR3 length equals 14 residues. The DNA for the CDR3 is TGTGCCACCAGCAGCGCTCGGTGGGAGGAGGAGCAGTACTTC. Its protein is CATSSARWEEEQYF.

A remark on this clonotype: This could be a read error, since a much larger clone is one nucleotide away. The rearrangement joins TRBV12-3 or TRBV12-4 to TRBJ2-1, with D maybe TRBD2 (6 bases). V dropped 1 base and J dropped 7 bases, with 11 bases sitting between them. CDR3 length equals 14 residues. CDR3 amino acids: CASSLGLTRNEQFF. In nucleotides, the CDR3 is TGTGCCAGCAGTTTAGGGTTGACTAGAAATGAGCAGTTCTTC.

This clonotype was counted only a few times. The rearrangement joins TRBV27 to TRBJ1-5, with D tentatively TRBD1 (5 bases). The CDR3 totals 13 residues. The V end lost 6 bases, the J end lost 3 bases, and 9 bases lay between the germline ends. Germline assignment: CDR1 MNHEY and CDR2 SMNVEV (reference sequence). CDR3 loop: CASRRGYNQPQHF. DNA for the CDR3: TGTGCCAGCAGAAGGGGTTACAATCAGCCCCAGCATTTT.

As for this clonotype: A read error may account for a junction end that differs from germline. The V call is TRBV6-9, the J call TRBJ2-4, with 14 bases lining up with TRBD2. This CDR3 spans 16 amino acids. Per the germline V gene, CDR1 is MNHGY and CDR2 is SVAAGI. The CDR3 DNA follows: TGCGCCAGCAGTGACGGGACTAGCGGGAGATCGAACATTCAGTACTTC. It is translated as CASSDGTSGRSNIQYF.

The CDR3 here is CASSEVTRATGELFF. CDR3 sequence (DNA): TGTGCCAGCAGTGAAGTGACTAGAGCCACCGGGGAGCTGTTTTTT. The chain carries TRBV6-1 and TRBJ2-2, with D perhaps matching TRBD2 (6 bases). Germline CDR1 is MNHNS and CDR2 is SASEGT. The V gene lost 1 base and the J gene lost 4 bases, with 10 bases spanning the gap. This CDR3 comprises 15 residues.

This clonotype has more than one count but fewer than ten. The CDR3 sequence is CASSDPRAGRYEQYF. Here the CDR3 DNA reads TGTGCCAGCAGTGATCCTCGGGCGGGAAGGTACGAGCAGTACTTC. This chain connects TRBV25-1 to TRBJ2-7, with a possible D match to TRBD2 (6 bases). Trimming removed 3 bases at V and 4 bases at J, with 16 bases between. Per the germline V gene, CDR1 is MGHDK and CDR2 is SYGVNS. This CDR3 region has 15 residues.

Note on this clonotype: Since a much larger clone is just one base distant, this may be a read error. The rearrangement joins TRBV4-1 to TRBJ2-3; D remains ambiguous. CDR1 and CDR2 from the germline V gene are MGHRA and YSYEKL. V gave up 4 bases and J gave up 6 bases, with 20 bases separating them. The CDR3 totals 16 residues. The CDR3: CASSPPTSARRDTQYF. The DNA for the CDR3 is TGCGCCAGCAGCCCCCCAACGAGCGCGAGACGGGATACGCAGTATTTT.

This clonotype was recorded at least ten times. The junction departs from the called germline gene at one end, perhaps through a read error. The chain links TRBV28 to TRBJ1-1; D is ambiguous. The CDR3 has 11 residues. Germline lookup yields CDR1 MDHEN and CDR2 SYDVKM. CDR3 region: CASSLSREAFF. In DNA form, the CDR3 reads TGTGCCAGCAGCTTATCGCGTGAAGCTTTCTTT.

This clonotype was seen ten or more times. The chain employs TRBV12-3 or TRBV12-4 and TRBJ2-7; D is perhaps TRBD2 (6 bases). CDR3 length equals 14 residues. V lost 5 bases, J lost 6 bases, and 17 bases lay in between. The CDR3 protein is CASSVVRGGVEQYF. The CDR3 nucleotides are TGTGCCAGCAGTGTAGTAAGGGGCGGGGTCGAGCAGTACTTC.

This clonotype was detected ten times or more. The chain's CDR3 is CASSLSAGTDTQYF. DNA of the CDR3: TGTGCCAGCAGTTTAAGCGCGGGCACAGATACGCAGTATTTT. The chain has TRBV12-3 or TRBV12-4 and TRBJ2-3; D is undetermined. CDR3 length equals 14 residues. V lost 2 bases, J lost 1 base, and 7 bases lay in between.

There are many counts of this clonotype. The V gene is TRBV27, the J gene TRBJ2-7, with D uncertain. CDR1 is MNHEY and CDR2 is SMNVEV in the germline V gene (reference sequence). CDR3 length: 14 residues. Trimming shortened V by 2 bases and J by 6 bases, and 14 bases separated the two germline ends. The CDR3 DNA follows: TGTGCCAGCAGTTTACTCAGGCTTTTTATCGAGCAGTACTTC. It is translated as CASSLLRLFIEQYF.

In this sample, this clonotype turned up many times. V gene TRBV2 combines with J gene TRBJ1-1, with D possibly being TRBD1 (5 bases). Germline-derived CDR1 and CDR2 are SNHLY and FYNNEI. CDR3 size: 14 residues. V gave up 6 bases and J gave up 1 base, with 12 bases separating them. DNA for the CDR3: TGTGCCAGCAGGGACTACGGGGGGAACACTGAAGCTTTCTTT. It translates to CASRDYGGNTEAFF. Looking up the rest from reference TRBV2 and TRBJ1-1 gives the full variable domain: EPEVTQTPSHQVTQMGQEVILRCVPISNHLYFYWYRQILGQKVEFLVSFYNNEISEKSEIFDDQFSVERPDGSNFTLKIRSTKLEDSAMYFCASRDYGGNTEAFFGQGTRLTVV.

About this clonotype: Germline is not matched at one junction end, which may reflect a read error. The chain recombines TRBV20-1 with TRBJ2-1, with TRBD2 matching 13 bases. This CDR3 comprises 14 residues. Germline CDR1 is DFQATT and CDR2 is SNEGSKA (reference sequence). CDR3 bases: TGCAGTGCCGATGGACTAGCGGGAGTGGATGAGCAGCTCTTC. This encodes CSADGLAGVDEQLF.

This chain connects TRBV11-3 to TRBJ2-1; 9 bases align to TRBD2. Germline CDR1 and CDR2: SGHNT and YENEEA. CDR3 size: 16 residues. V lost 1 base and J lost 0; bases outside the gene matches: 1. CDR3 sequence reads: CASSLGTSVSYNEQFF. CDR3 nucleotide sequence: TGTGCCAGCAGCTTAGGGACTAGCGTCTCCTACAATGAGCAGTTCTTC.

This clonotype came up many times. The chain uses TRBV6-1 and TRBJ1-5; 8 positions agree with TRBD1. This CDR3 is 18 amino acids long. With V trimmed by 6 bases and J by 1 base, 14 bases remained unmatched. Germline values: CDR1 MNHNS, CDR2 SASEGT. The CDR3, as DNA: TGTGCCAGCAGACCTGCCAGGGGGCGCGCCATAAGCAATCAGCCCCAGCATTTT. Its translation is CASRPARGRAISNQPQHF.

This clonotype was recorded at least ten times. This chain uses TRBV30 with TRBJ1-1; D perhaps matches TRBD1 (6 bases). CDR1 and CDR2 from the germline V gene are GTSNPN and SVGIG (reference sequence). Trimming left V 4 bases short and J 4 bases short, with 10 bases between. The CDR3 is 12 amino acids. The CDR3 loop reads CAWMRGGTEAFF. The DNA for the CDR3 is TGTGCCTGGATGCGAGGGGGCACTGAAGCTTTCTTT.

This chain links TRBV7-9 with TRBJ2-5; possibly TRBD1 for D (8 bases). Germline V lookup: CDR1 SEHNR, CDR2 FQNEAQ (reference sequence). V lost 2 bases and J 0 bases, leaving 16 bases between the germline ends. The CDR3 runs 17 residues. The CDR3 coding sequence is TGTGCCAGCAGCTTATGGGAGGGGACAGGCTACCAAGAGACCCAGTACTTC. It specifies CASSLWEGTGYQETQYF.

The gene calls are TRBV20-1 and TRBJ2-7, with TRBD1 matching 7 bases. The CDR3 runs to 11 residues. The trim removed 6 bases at V and 5 bases at J, leaving 4 bases unmatched. CDR1 is DFQATT and CDR2 is SNEGSKA in the germline V gene (reference sequence). The CDR3 reads CSANTGDEQYF. The CDR3 bases are TGCAGTGCGAATACAGGGGACGAGCAGTACTTC.

This clonotype was picked up many times. The chain combines TRBV6-2 or TRBV6-3 with TRBJ2-7, with D perhaps matching TRBD2 (6 bases). Per the germline V gene, CDR1 is MNHEY and CDR2 is SVGEGT. This CDR3 region has 11 residues. Trimming cost V 4 bases and J 5 bases, with 6 bases left between them. The DNA of the CDR3 is TGTGCCAGCAGTTGGGGGGACGAGCAGTACTTC. Protein: CASSWGDEQYF.

V is TRBV30 and J is TRBJ2-2, with a possible D match to TRBD1 (5 bases). Germline V gene lookup returns CDR1 GTSNPN and CDR2 SVGIG (reference sequence). With 4 bases removed from V and 3 bases from J, the gap between germline ends came to 6 bases. The CDR3 totals 12 residues. The CDR3 spells CAWTGYTGELFF. CDR3 DNA: TGTGCCTGGACAGGGTACACCGGGGAGCTGTTTTTT.

V and J are TRBV30 and TRBJ1-1, with no clear D. The V end was cut by 0 bases, the J end by 0 bases, with 8 bases between. Germline V gene data show CDR1 as GTSNPN and CDR2 as SVGIG (reference sequence). The CDR3 runs 14 residues. CDR3 nucleotides: TGTGCCTGGAGTGTGGGCACCTTGAACACTGAAGCTTTCTTT. Translating it yields CAWSVGTLNTEAFF.